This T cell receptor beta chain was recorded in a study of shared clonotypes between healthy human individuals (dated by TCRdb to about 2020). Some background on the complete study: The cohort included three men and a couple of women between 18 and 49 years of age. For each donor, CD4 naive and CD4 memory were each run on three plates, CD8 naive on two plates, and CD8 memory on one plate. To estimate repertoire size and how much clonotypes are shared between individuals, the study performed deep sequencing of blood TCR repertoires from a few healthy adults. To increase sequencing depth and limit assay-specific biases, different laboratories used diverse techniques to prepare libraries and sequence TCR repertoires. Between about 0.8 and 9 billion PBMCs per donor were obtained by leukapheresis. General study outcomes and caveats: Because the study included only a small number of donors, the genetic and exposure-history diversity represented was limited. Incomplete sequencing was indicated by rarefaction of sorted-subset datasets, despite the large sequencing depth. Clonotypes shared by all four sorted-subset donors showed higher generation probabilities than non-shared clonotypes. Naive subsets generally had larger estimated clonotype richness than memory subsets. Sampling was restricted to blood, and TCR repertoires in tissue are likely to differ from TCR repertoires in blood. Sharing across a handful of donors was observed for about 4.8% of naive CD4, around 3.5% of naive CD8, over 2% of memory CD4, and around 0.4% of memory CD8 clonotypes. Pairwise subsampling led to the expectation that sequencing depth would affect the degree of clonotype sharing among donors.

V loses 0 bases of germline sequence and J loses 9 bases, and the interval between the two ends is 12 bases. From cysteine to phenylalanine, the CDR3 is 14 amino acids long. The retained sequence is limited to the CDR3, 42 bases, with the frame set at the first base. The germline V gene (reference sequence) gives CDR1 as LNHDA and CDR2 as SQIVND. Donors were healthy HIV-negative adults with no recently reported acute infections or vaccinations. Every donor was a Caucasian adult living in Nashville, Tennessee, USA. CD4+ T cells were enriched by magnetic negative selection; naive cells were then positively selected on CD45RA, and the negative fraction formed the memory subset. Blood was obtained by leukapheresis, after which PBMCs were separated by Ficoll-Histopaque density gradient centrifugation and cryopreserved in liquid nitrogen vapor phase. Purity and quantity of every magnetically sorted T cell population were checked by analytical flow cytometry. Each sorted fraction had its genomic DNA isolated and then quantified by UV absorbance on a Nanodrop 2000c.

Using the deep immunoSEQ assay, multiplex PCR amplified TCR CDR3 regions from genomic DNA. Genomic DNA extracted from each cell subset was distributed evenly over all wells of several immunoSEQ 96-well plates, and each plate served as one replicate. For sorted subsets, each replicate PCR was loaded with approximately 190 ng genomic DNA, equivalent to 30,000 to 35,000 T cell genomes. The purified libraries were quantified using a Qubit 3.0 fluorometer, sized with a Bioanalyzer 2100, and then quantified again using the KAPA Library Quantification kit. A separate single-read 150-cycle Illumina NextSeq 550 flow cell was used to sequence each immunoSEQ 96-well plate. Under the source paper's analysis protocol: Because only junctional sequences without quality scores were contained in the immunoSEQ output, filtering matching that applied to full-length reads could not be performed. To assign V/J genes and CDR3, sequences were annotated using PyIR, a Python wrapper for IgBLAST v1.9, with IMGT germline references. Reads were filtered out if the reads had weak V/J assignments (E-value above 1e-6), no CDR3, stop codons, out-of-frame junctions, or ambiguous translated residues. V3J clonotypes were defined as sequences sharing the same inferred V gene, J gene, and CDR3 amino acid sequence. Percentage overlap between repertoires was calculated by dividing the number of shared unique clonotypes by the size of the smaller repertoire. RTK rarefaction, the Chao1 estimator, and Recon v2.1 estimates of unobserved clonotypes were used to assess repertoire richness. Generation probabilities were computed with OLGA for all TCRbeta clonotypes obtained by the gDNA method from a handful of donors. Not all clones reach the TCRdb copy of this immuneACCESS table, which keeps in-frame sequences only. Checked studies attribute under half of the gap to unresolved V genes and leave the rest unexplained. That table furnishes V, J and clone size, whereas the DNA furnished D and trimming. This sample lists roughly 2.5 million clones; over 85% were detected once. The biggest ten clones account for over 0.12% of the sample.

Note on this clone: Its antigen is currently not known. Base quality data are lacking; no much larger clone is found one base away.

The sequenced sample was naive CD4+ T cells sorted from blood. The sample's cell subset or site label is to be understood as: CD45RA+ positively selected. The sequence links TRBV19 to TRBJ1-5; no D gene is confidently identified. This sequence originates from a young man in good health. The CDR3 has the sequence CASSIEQIITPQHF. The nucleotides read TGTGCCAGTAGTATAGAACAGATTATCACGCCCCAGCATTTT.